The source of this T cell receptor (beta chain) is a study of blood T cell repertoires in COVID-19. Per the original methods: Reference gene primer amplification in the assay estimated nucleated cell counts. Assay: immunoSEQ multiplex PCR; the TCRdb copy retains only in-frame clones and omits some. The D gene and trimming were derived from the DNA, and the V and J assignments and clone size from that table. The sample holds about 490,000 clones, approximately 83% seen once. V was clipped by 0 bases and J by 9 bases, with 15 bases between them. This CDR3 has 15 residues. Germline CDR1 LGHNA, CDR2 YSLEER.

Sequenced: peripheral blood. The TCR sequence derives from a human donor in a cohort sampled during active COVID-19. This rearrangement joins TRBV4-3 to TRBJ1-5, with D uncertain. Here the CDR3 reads CASSQERSDWAPQHF. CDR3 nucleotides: TGCGCCAGCAGCCAAGAACGTTCGGATTGGGCGCCCCAGCATTTT.